A selection of T cell receptor beta chains follows, all from one sample in a study of human CD8 memory T cell subsets. TCRdb derives one entry per CDR3 protein from the 5' RACE reads, leaving out DNA. This sample contains 12,000 or so distinct CDR3 sequences. Specimen: CD8+ T cells from PBMCs. The source of these receptors is a human donor in good health. CDR3s include the opening cysteine and the closing phenylalanine or tryptophan. Some rows have no size entry. The others give once, few or many, or a class for an expanded clone.

TRBJ2-1 TRBV7-2 medium-sized CASSLGEAIEQFF
TRBJ2-1 TRBV7-8 . CASSSPGLGDMSEQFF
TRBJ2-7 TRBV20-1 . CSASHGGDSYEQYF
TRBJ1-5 TRBV5-6 . CASSFGNQPQHF
TRBJ2-7 TRBV4-1 medium-sized CASSHLDRENEQYF
TRBJ2-1 TRBV12-3/TRBV12-4 . CASNHYSGIEGNEQFF
TRBJ1-6 TRBV12-3/TRBV12-4 . CASSFPNSPLHF
TRBJ1-6 TRBV19 . CASTGLDGPYNSPLHF
TRBJ2-3 TRBV28 . CASRRTSGRSDTQYF
TRBJ2-7 TRBV6-2/TRBV6-3 . CASSREDRLPSYEQYF
TRBJ2-1 TRBV6-2/TRBV6-3 . CASSYFLAGDKQFF
TRBJ2-1 TRBV7-3 medium-sized CASSSPGTSGGGEQFF
TRBJ1-5 TRBV6-5 . CASSYGTHQPQHF
TRBJ1-4 TRBV28 . CASSPLGTSPNEKLFF
TRBJ1-1 TRBV9 . CASSVGGMDTEAFF
TRBJ2-5 TRBV10-3 . CAISLGDRTQETQYF
TRBJ2-7 TRBV14 . CASSLGRRLEQYF
TRBJ1-5 TRBV28 . CASSKFQEPQHF
TRBJ2-1 TRBV24-1 . CATWDGAAPEQFF
TRBJ2-5 TRBV20-1 . CSARDIQTQYF
TRBJ2-1 TRBV7-9 . CASSPLLAGGLQFF
TRBJ2-2 TRBV10-3 . CAINRGLADTGELFF
TRBJ2-7 TRBV7-9 medium-sized CASSLFPQGLSYEQYF
TRBJ2-3 TRBV27 . CASTSRLAVVPDTQYF
TRBJ2-1 TRBV7-6 . CASSLAPNEQFF
TRBJ2-7 TRBV27 . CASSLERDRVRLGEQYF
TRBJ2-5 TRBV10-3 . CAISQAESQYF
TRBJ1-5 TRBV5-5 . CASSSPPGTGPSNQPQHF
TRBJ2-3 TRBV7-9 large CASSGGSTDTQYF
TRBJ2-7 TRBV4-3 . CASSQDAVAGGLYEQYF
TRBJ2-7 TRBV4-3 . CASSQDRGTGDEQYF
TRBJ1-1 TRBV6-2/TRBV6-3 . CASSPSQGAWTEAFF
TRBJ2-1 TRBV11-3 . CASSPTGVYNEQFF
TRBJ2-7 TRBV10-3 . CAISEWEKVWQYF
TRBJ1-1 TRBV6-5 . CASSYLGGTVNTEAFF
TRBJ2-7 TRBV4-1 . CASSPRTSGDEQYF
TRBJ1-1 TRBV28 . CASSRTNTEAFF
TRBJ2-1 TRBV7-3 . CASSTGRWGMNEQFF
TRBJ2-2 TRBV20-1 . CSASWVSGELFF
TRBJ2-7 TRBV10-3 . CAISETIPRTGPLSYEQYF
TRBJ2-1 TRBV11-3 . CASSLVRDPYNEQFF